The 5 T cell receptor beta chains below come from one sample, sequenced in a study of blood T cell repertoires in COVID-19. Measured with immunoSEQ multiplex PCR; TCRdb has only the in-frame clones, and not every one. Among 96,000 or so clones, over 75% were seen once, and the ten largest hold 2.5% to 3.5%. Sequencing was performed on peripheral blood. The receptors come from a woman aged 80 or over with acute or convalescent COVID-19.

This chain joins TRBV6-5 and TRBJ1-2; no clear D gene. CDR1 and CDR2 (germline): MNHEY, SVGAGI. The CDR3 has 15 amino acids. The V gene lost 2 bases and the J gene lost 1 base, with 11 bases spanning the gap. The CDR3 spells CASSYISTINYGYTF. CDR3 nucleotides: TGTGCCAGCAGTTACATTTCCACAATTAACTATGGCTACACCTTC.

The chain joins TRBV10-3 to TRBJ1-2; 11 bases match TRBD1. Germline V gives CDR1 ENHRY, CDR2 SYGVKD. The CDR3 is 14 amino acids. V lost 4 bases and J lost 7; bases outside the gene matches: 5. The CDR3 DNA reads as TGTGCCATCAGTGGTGGGACAGGGGGAGGTGGCTACACCTTC. This sequence encodes CAISGGTGGGGYTF.

The chain combines TRBV27 with TRBJ2-6; 11 positions match TRBD2. V lost 4 bases, J lost 0 bases, and 5 bases stayed unmatched. The germline V gene encodes CDR1 MNHEY and CDR2 SMNVEV (reference sequence). The CDR3 has 18 residues. The CDR3 is CASSSWTSGPSGANVLTF. In DNA, the CDR3 is TGTGCCAGCAGTTCCTGGACTAGCGGGCCCTCTGGGGCCAACGTCCTGACTTTC.

The chain recombines TRBV3-1 (or the pseudogene TRBV3-2) with TRBJ2-4; D unclear. Germline V gene lookup returns CDR1 LGHDT and CDR2 YNNKEL (reference sequence). V lost 0 bases and J 0 bases, leaving 6 bases between the germline ends. The CDR3 sequence is 15 residues long. DNA of the CDR3: TGTGCCAGCAGCCAAGATGTCAGAGCCAAAAACATTCAGTACTTC. Translation: CASSQDVRAKNIQYF.

J is TRBJ2-4 and V is TRBV28; D might be TRBD2 (7 bases). V lost 1 base and J lost 0, with 10 bases in between. Germline-derived CDR1 and CDR2 are MDHEN and SYDVKM. This CDR3 is built from 16 residues. This CDR3 is CASSLFGGLAKNIQYF. The CDR3, as DNA: TGTGCCAGCAGTTTATTCGGGGGGCTAGCCAAAAACATTCAGTACTTC. Together with reference TRBV28 and TRBJ2-4, the CDR3 gives the full variable domain: DVKVTQSSRYLVKRTGEKVFLECVQDMDHENMFWYRQDPGLGLRLIYFSYDVKMKEKGDIPEGYSVSREKKERFSLILESASTNQTSMYLCASSLFGGLAKNIQYFGAGTRLSVL.